This T cell receptor beta chain was recorded in a study of patients and donors after allogeneic stem cell transplantation. Per germline, CDR1 SEHNR and CDR2 FQNEAQ (reference sequence). Trimming pared 5 bases from V and 0 bases from J, leaving 10 bases between. The CDR3 has 14 residues. TCRdb reanalysed the RT-PCR reads using MiXCR and keeps one entry per CDR3 protein. This sample has 800,000 to 1,000,000 distinct CDR3 sequences, with 18% found just once. The table lists this clonotype with a few counts. Sequencing used blood, either unsorted or a sorted T cell fraction (not recorded which). V and J are TRBV7-9 and TRBJ1-1; tentative D call: TRBD1 (5 bases). This TCR was recovered from a human donor who was either an allogeneic HSCT recipient or a stem cell or donor lymphocyte infusion donor (not recorded which). It is not recorded whose cells these are; they may come from a transplant donor. CDR3 bases: TGTGCCAGCAGCATTCCGGGGGTGAACACTGAAGCTTTCTTT. The encoded protein is CASSIPGVNTEAFF.